What follows is one T cell receptor beta chain and its context. Authors' methods: By means of reference gene primer amplification, nucleated cell counts were estimated. The assay was immunoSEQ multiplex PCR, and TCRdb's table has in-frame clones only and misses some. The DNA gave D and trimming, while V, J and clone size come from that table. The table includes about 190,000 clones, more than 85% detected once. The length of the CDR3 is 15 residues. V gave up 5 bases and J gave up 3 bases, with 18 bases separating them. The germline CDR1 and CDR2 sequences are SGDLS and YYNGEE. The record originates from a study of blood T cell repertoires in COVID-19. Looking at the study overall: Acute and convalescent COVID-19 samples came from the United States, Italy and Spain. PBMCs, B-cell-depleted T cells, or T cells were the source of the cDNA or gDNA that made up the material.

The TCR was taken from a woman in her 30s with active or convalescent COVID-19. The rearrangement joins TRBV9 to TRBJ2-7, with TRBD1 as a possible D gene (7 bases). Sequenced sample: peripheral blood. The CDR3 reads CASSPSPGGGYEQYF. CDR3 bases: TGTGCCAGCAGTCCCTCCCCAGGGGGAGGCTACGAGCAGTACTTC.